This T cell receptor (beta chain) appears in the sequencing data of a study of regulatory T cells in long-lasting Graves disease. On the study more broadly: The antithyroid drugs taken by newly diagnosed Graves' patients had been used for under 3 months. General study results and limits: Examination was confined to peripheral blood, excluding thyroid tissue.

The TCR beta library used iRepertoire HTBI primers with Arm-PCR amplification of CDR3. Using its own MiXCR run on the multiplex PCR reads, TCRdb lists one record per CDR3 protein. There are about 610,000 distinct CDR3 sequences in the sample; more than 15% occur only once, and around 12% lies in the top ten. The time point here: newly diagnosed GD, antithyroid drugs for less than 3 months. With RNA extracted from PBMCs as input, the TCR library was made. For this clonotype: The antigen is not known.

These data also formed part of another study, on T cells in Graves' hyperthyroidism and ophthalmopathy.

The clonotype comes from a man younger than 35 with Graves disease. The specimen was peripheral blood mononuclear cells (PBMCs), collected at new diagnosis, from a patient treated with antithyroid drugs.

The CDR3 region is CASSYSSAYNSPLHF. The CDR3 bases are TGTGCCAGCAGTTACTCGTCTGCGTATAATTCACCCCTCCACTTT. The V gene is TRBV6-5, the J gene TRBJ1-6; D uncertain. CDR3 length: 15 amino acids. The V gene's germline CDR1 is MNHEY and CDR2 SVGAGI. V shed 0 bases and J shed 4 bases, with 7 bases lying between them.